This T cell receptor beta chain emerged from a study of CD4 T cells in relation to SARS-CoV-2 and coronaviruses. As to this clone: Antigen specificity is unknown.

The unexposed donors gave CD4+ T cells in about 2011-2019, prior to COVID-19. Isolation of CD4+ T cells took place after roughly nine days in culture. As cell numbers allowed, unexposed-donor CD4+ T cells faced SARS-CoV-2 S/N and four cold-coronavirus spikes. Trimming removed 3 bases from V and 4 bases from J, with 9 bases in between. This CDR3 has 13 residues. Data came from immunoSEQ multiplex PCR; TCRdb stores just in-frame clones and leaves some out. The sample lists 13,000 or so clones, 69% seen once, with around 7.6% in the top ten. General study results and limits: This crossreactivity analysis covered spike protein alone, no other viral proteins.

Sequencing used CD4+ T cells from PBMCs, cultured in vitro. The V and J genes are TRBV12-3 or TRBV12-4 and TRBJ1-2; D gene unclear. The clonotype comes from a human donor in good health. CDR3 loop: CASSFGRSYGYTF. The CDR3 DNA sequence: TGTGCCAGCAGTTTCGGACGGAGCTATGGCTACACCTTC.